This T cell receptor beta chain was captured by sequencing in a study of T cell changes during pregnancy in multiple sclerosis. Looked up from germline, CDR1 is SGHTS and CDR2 is YDEGEE. Germline trimming cut 3 bases from V and 4 bases from J; bases unmatched to any gene: 12. The CDR3 spans 16 residues. Data came from immunoSEQ multiplex PCR; TCRdb stores just in-frame clones and leaves some out. The profile shows approximately 97,000 clones, around 91% of them singletons. Sequences were derived from peripheral blood, sampled after pregnancy. The sequence was collected from a female donor in good health, enrolled as a control in a pregnancy study. The genes are TRBV5-8 and TRBJ2-7, with 8 bases that match TRBD1. CDR3 nucleotide sequence: TGTGCCAGCAGCTCCCCGGGACAGGAGGAATTGTACGAGCAGTACTTC. This codes for CASSSPGQEELYEQYF.